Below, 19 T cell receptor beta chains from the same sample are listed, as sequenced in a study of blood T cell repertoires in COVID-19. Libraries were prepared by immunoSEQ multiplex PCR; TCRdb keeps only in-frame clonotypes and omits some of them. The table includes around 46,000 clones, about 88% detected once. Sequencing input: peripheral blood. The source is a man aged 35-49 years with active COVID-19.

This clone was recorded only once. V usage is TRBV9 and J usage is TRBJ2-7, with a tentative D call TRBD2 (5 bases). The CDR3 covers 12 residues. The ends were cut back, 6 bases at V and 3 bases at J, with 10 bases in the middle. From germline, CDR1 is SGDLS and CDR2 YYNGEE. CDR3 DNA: TGTGCCAGCACCTTACGGGACTACGAGCAGTACTTC. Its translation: CASTLRDYEQYF.

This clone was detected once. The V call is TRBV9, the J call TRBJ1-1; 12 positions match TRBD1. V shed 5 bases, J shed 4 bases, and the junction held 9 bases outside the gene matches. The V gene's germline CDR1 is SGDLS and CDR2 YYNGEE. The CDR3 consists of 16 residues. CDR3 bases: TGTGCCAGCAGTGGACCCGGGACAGGGGGCGTCACTGAAGCTTTCTTT. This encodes CASSGPGTGGVTEAFF.

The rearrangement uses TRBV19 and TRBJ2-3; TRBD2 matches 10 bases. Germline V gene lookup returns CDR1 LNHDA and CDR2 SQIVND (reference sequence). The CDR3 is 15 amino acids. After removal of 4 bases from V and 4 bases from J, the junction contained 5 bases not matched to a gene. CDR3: CASSRTSGYSDTQYF. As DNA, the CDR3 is TGTGCCAGTAGTAGGACTAGCGGTTACTCAGATACGCAGTATTTT.

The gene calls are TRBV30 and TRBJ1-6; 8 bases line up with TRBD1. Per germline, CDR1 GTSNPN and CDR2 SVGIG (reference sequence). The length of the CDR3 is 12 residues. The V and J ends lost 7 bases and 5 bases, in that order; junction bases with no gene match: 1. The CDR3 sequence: CALDRDNSPLHF. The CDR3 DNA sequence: TGTGCCTTGGACAGGGATAATTCACCCCTCCACTTT.

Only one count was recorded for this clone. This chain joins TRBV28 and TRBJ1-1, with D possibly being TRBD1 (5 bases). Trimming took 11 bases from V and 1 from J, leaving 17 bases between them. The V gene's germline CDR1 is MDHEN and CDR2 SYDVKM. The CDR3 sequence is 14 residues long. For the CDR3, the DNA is TGTGCCCGAGACCTGACAGCAGGGAACACTGAAGCTTTCTTT. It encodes CARDLTAGNTEAFF.

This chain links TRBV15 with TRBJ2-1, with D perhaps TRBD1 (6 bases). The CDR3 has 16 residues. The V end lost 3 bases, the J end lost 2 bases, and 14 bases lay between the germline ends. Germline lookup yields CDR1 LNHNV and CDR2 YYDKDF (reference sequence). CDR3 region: CATSSPGQGTYNEQFF. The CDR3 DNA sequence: TGTGCCACCAGCAGCCCGGGACAAGGGACCTACAATGAGCAGTTCTTC.

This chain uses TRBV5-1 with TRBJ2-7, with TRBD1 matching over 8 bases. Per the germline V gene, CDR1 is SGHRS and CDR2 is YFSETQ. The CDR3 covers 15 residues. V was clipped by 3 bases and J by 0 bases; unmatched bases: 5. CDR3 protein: CASSSWGQASYEQYF. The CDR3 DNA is TGCGCCAGCAGCTCCTGGGGACAGGCCTCCTACGAGCAGTACTTC.

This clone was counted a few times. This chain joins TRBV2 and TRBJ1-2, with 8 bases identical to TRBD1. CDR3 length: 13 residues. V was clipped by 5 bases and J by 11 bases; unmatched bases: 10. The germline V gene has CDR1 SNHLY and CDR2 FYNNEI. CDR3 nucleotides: TGTGCCAGCAGTTCCGGGACAGGAGGGGGGTACACCTTC. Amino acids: CASSSGTGGGYTF.

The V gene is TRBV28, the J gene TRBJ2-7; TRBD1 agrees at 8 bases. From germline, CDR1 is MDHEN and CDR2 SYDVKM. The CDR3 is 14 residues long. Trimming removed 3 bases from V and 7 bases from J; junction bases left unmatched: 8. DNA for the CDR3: TGTGCCAGCAGTTTTTCTCAGGGGGCTAGGGAGCAGTACTTC. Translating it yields CASSFSQGAREQYF.

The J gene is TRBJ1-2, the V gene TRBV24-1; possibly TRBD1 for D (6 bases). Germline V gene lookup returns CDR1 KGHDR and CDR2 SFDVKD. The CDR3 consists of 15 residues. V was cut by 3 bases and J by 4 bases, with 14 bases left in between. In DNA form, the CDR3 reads TGTGCCACCAGTGATGCCCAGACAGGATTCTATGGCTACACCTTC. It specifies CATSDAQTGFYGYTF.

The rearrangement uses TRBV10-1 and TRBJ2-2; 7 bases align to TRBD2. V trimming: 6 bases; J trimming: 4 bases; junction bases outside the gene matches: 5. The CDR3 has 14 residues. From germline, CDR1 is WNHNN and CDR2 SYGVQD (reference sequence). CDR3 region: CASRAGAGTGELFF. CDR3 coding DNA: TGCGCCAGCAGGGCGGGAGCGGGCACCGGGGAGCTGTTTTTT.

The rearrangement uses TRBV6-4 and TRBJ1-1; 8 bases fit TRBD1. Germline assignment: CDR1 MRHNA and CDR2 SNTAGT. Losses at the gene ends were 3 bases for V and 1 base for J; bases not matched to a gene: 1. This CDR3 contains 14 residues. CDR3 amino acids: CASSEGQGNTEAFF. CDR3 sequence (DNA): TGTGCCAGCAGTGAAGGACAGGGGAACACTGAAGCTTTCTTT.

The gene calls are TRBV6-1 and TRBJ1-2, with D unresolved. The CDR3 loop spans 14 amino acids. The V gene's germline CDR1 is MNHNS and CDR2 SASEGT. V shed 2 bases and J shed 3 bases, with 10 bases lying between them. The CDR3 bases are TGTGCCAGCAGTGAACCTGGCGGGGACTATGGCTACACCTTC. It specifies CASSEPGGDYGYTF.

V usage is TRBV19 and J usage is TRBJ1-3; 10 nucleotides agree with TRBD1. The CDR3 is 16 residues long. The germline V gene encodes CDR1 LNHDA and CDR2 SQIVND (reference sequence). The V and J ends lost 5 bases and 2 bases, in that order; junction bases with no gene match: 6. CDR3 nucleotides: TGTGCCAGTAGTCTTGGGACAGGGGTCACTGGAAACACCATATATTTT. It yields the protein CASSLGTGVTGNTIYF.

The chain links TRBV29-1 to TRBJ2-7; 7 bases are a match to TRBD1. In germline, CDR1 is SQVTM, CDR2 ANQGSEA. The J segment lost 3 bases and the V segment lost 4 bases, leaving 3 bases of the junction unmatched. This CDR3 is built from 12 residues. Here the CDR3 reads CSVVGQSYEQYF. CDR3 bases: TGCAGCGTTGTGGGACAGAGCTACGAGCAGTACTTC.

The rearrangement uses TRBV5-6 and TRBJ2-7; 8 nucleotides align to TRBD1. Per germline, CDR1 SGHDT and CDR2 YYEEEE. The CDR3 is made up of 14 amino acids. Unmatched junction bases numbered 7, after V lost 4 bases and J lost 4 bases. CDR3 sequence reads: CASSQGAGPYEQYF. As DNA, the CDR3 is TGTGCCAGCAGCCAGGGGGCGGGGCCATACGAGCAGTACTTC.

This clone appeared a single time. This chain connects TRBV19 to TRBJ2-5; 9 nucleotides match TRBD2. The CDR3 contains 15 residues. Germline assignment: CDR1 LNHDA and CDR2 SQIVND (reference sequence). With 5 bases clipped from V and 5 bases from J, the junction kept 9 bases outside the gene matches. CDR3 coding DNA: TGTGCCAGTAGTTCACTAGCGGGTGCGGGGGAGACCCAGTACTTC. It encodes CASSSLAGAGETQYF.

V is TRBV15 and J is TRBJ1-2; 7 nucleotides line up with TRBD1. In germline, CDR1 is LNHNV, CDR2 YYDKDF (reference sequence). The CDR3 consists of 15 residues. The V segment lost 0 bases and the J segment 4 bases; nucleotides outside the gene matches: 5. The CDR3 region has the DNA TGTGCCACCAGCAGAGATGGGGGACAGATCTATGGCTACACCTTC. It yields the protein CATSRDGGQIYGYTF.

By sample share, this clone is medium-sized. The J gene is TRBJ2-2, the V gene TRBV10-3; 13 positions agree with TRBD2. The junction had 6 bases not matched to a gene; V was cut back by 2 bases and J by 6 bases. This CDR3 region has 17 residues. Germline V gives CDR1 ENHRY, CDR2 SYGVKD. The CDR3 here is CAISERGGTSGAGELFF. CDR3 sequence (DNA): TGTGCCATCAGTGAGCGCGGCGGGACTAGCGGGGCCGGGGAGCTGTTTTTT.